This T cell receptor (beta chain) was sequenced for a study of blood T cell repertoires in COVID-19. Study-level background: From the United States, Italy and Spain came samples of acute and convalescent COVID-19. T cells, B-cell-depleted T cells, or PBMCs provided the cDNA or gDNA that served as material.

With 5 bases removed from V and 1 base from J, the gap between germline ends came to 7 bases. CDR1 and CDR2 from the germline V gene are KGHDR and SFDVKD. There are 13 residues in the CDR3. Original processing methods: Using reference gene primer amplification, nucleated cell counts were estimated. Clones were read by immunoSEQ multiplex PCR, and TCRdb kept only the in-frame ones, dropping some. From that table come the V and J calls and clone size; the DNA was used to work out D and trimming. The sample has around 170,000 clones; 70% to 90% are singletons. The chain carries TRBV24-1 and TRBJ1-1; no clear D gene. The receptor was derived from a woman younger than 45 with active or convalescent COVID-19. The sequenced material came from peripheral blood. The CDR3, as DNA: TGTGCCACCAGTGGATGGCAGAACACTGAAGCTTTCTTT. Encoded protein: CATSGWQNTEAFF.